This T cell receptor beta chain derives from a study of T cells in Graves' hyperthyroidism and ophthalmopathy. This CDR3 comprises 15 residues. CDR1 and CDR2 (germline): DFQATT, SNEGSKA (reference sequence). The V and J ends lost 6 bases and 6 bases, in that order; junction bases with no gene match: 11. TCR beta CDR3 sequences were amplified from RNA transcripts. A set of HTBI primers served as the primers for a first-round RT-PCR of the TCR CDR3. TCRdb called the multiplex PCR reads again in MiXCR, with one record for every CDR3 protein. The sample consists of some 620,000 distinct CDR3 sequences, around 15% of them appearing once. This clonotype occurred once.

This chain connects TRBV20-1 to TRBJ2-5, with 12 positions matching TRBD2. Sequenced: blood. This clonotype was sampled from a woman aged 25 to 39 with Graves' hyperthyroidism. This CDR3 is CSAYDPGLAGKTQYF. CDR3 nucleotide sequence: TGCAGTGCCTACGACCCTGGACTAGCGGGAAAGACCCAGTACTTC.